Listed below are T cell receptor beta chains from one sample, sequenced in a study of radiotherapy plus CTLA-4 blockade in lung cancer. Libraries were prepared by immunoSEQ multiplex PCR; TCRdb keeps only in-frame clonotypes and omits some of them. The data hold 60,000 to 75,000 clones, with roughly 76% observed a single time. The sample consisted of peripheral blood, taken from a patient treated with radiotherapy plus ipilimumab. These receptors came from a human donor with non-small cell lung cancer whose response to radiotherapy plus ipilimumab could not be evaluated. Some clones in this sample may be carry-over from other donors' samples. Both conserved end residues are part of each CDR3. D genes are given only for firm matches. A clone size is listed for some rows: how often the clone was seen (once, few, many), or a class if it is expanded.

TRBJ1-5,TRBV19,17,-,-,CASSIDRWAYSNQPQHF,TGTGCCAGTAGTATAGACAGGTGGGCATATAGCAATCAGCCCCAGCATTTT
TRBJ1-4,TRBV5-1,15,-,-,CASNRVGARGEKLFF,TGCGCCAGCAACCGTGTAGGGGCCAGGGGTGAAAAACTGTTTTTT
TRBJ1-1,TRBV25-1,12,-,-,CASSQGSTEAFF,TGTGCCAGCTCACAGGGAAGCACTGAAGCTTTCTTT
TRBJ2-7,TRBV7-9,13,-,-,CASSYHPGVEQYF,TGTGCCAGCAGCTACCATCCGGGGGTCGAGCAGTACTTC
TRBJ1-4,TRBV4-2,16,-,-,CASSQDGDRWAEKLFF,TGTGCCAGCAGCCAAGATGGAGACAGGTGGGCTGAAAAACTGTTTTTT
TRBJ1-1,TRBV19,15,-,-,CASSSPQGQGTEAFF,TGTGCCAGTAGTAGCCCTCAGGGGCAGGGTACTGAAGCTTTCTTT
TRBJ1-1,TRBV9,14,-,-,CASRKGIMNTEAFF,TGTGCCAGCAGAAAGGGGATCATGAACACTGAAGCTTTCTTT
TRBJ2-3,TRBV5-1,17,-,TRBD2,CASSLATGLAGADTQYF,TGCGCCAGCAGCTTGGCCACGGGACTAGCAGGGGCAGATACGCAGTATTTT
TRBJ1-1,TRBV18,16,-,-,CASSPPFGGKGTEAFF,TGTGCCAGCTCACCTCCCTTCGGGGGGAAGGGTACTGAAGCTTTCTTT
TRBJ1-5,TRBV5-6,15,few,-,CASSFGSYSNQPQHF,TGTGCCAGCAGCTTCGGGAGCTATAGCAATCAGCCCCAGCATTTT
TRBJ2-5,TRBV7-2,14,-,TRBD1,CASSSTGGVETQYF,TGTGCCAGCAGTTCCACAGGGGGCGTGGAGACCCAGTACTTC
TRBJ2-3,TRBV13,16,-,TRBD2,CASSYSGGRYPDTQYF,TGTGCCAGCAGCTATAGCGGGGGGAGGTATCCAGATACGCAGTATTTT
TRBJ1-6,TRBV19,13,few,-,CASRATDSEALHF,TGTGCCAGTAGGGCTACAGATTCGGAGGCCCTCCACTTT
TRBJ1-1,TRBV5-1,14,-,-,CASSLEQGSTEAFF,TGCGCCAGCAGCTTGGAACAGGGATCCACTGAAGCTTTCTTT
TRBJ2-7,TRBV18,15,-,TRBD2,CASSPGGGAVYEQYF,TGTGCCAGCTCACCAGGCGGGGGGGCAGTGTACGAGCAGTACTTC
TRBJ2-7,TRBV28,10,medium-sized,-,CATRSYEQYF,TGTGCCACGCGGTCCTACGAGCAGTACTTC
TRBJ1-2,TRBV5-1,13,few,-,CASSLEVGVGYTF,TGCGCCAGCAGCTTGGAAGTCGGTGTAGGCTACACCTTC
TRBJ2-7,TRBV10-3,13,-,TRBD2,CATAAGGGNEQYF,TGTGCCACCGCAGCGGGCGGGGGTAACGAGCAGTACTTC
TRBJ2-3,TRBV29-1,14,-,-,CSVRDIYSTDTQYF,TGCAGCGTACGGGACATCTACAGCACAGATACGCAGTATTTT
TRBJ2-7,TRBV6-5,11,-,-,CASSYPYEQYF,TGTGCCAGCAGTTACCCCTACGAGCAGTACTTC